Presented here are 21 T cell receptor beta chains from one specimen sequenced in a study of sequential checkpoint blockade in melanoma. Noted treatment: randomized to nivolumab then ipilimumab (arm A) or the reverse (arm B). Generated by immunoSEQ multiplex PCR, the TCRdb table keeps only in-frame clones and is missing some. This table holds approximately 4,900 clones, about 35% found once. The sample was tumor tissue (inferred from file names), taken from a patient given nivolumab and ipilimumab in sequence. These TCRs come from a human donor with melanoma.

The gene calls are TRBV18 and TRBJ1-3, with TRBD1 identical over 7 bases. Germline CDR1 reads KGHSH; CDR2 reads LQKENI. This CDR3 region has 15 residues. Germline trimming cut 2 bases from V and 3 bases from J; bases unmatched to any gene: 4. CDR3 coding DNA: TGTGCCAGCTCACCAGGGACAGAAAGTGGAAACACCATATATTTT. Translated, it gives CASSPGTESGNTIYF.

The rearrangement uses TRBV6-8 and TRBJ1-6; D uncertain. CDR1 MNHGY and CDR2 SAAAGT come from the germline V gene. This CDR3 has 17 residues. V was cut by 0 bases and J by 1 base, with 10 bases left in between. The CDR3, as DNA: TGTGCCAGCAGTTACTCGAGTGGTGGGTCCTATAATTCACCCCTCCACTTT. This codes for CASSYSSGGSYNSPLHF.

This clone was counted a few times. CDR3 DNA: TGTGCCAGCAGTTCCTGGGACAGCGTAGATGAAGCTTTCTTT. Its protein product is CASSSWDSVDEAFF. The rearrangement joins TRBV6-8 to TRBJ1-1; 7 bases are a match to TRBD1. Germline trimming cut 4 bases from V and 7 bases from J; bases unmatched to any gene: 9. Per germline, CDR1 MNHGY and CDR2 SAAAGT. This CDR3 is built from 14 residues.

This clone is deemed large. The rearrangement joins TRBV19 to TRBJ1-1; D remains ambiguous. Trimming took 5 bases from V and 2 from J, leaving 9 bases between them. The CDR3 is made up of 13 amino acids. Germline CDR1 LNHDA, CDR2 SQIVND (reference sequence). The CDR3 loop reads CASSHGVNTEAFF. The CDR3 DNA reads as TGTGCCAGTAGTCACGGAGTAAACACTGAAGCTTTCTTT.

In nucleotides, the CDR3 is TGTGCCAGTAGTCTTCGACAGAGAGCTAATCAGCCCCAGCATTTT. Translating gives CASSLRQRANQPQHF. The chain employs TRBV19 and TRBJ1-5; weak D call: TRBD1 (5 bases). This CDR3 region has 15 residues. Germline lookup yields CDR1 LNHDA and CDR2 SQIVND (reference sequence). The germline V and J ends were trimmed by 5 bases and 4 bases, with 15 bases remaining between them. Full variable domain (missing parts from reference TRBV19 and TRBJ1-5): DGGITQSPKYLFRKEGQNVTLSCEQNLNHDAMYWYRQDPGQGLRLIYYSQIVNDFQKGDIAEGYSVSREKKESFPLTVTSAQKNPTAFYLCASSLRQRANQPQHFGDGTRLSIL.

This clone has just a few counts. The chain has TRBV7-7 and TRBJ2-5; a possible D gene is TRBD1 (5 bases). V was pared by 7 bases and J by 4 bases, with 22 bases between. Looked up from germline, CDR1 is SSHAT and CDR2 is FNYEAQ (reference sequence). CDR3 length: 16 residues. In DNA form, the CDR3 reads TGTGCCAGCACCCCTTTATCGGCAGGGCTCCGAGAGACCCAGTACTTC. Its translation: CASTPLSAGLRETQYF.

The genes are TRBV2 and TRBJ1-2; D is ambiguous. CDR1 and CDR2 (germline): SNHLY, FYNNEI. This CDR3 is built from 12 residues. Trimming shortened V by 1 base and J by 8 bases, and 8 bases separated the two germline ends. Here the CDR3 DNA reads TGTGCCAGCAGTGAAGGGGGAAGGGGCTACACCTTC. This codes for CASSEGGRGYTF.

This chain links TRBV6-8 with TRBJ2-7, with no clear D. Trimming cost V 0 bases and J 0 bases, with 15 bases left between them. The germline V gene has CDR1 MNHGY and CDR2 SAAAGT. The CDR3 has 17 amino acids. The DNA for the CDR3 is TGTGCCAGCAGTTACTCGAACTCGGATAGCAGCTCCTACGAGCAGTACTTC. Its translation is CASSYSNSDSSSYEQYF.

V gene TRBV11-3 combines with J gene TRBJ1-1; the D is unclear. The V gene lost 1 base and the J gene lost 5 bases, with 17 bases spanning the gap. The length of the CDR3 is 16 residues. Looked up from germline, CDR1 is SGHNT and CDR2 is YENEEA. CDR3 sequence (DNA): TGTGCCAGCAGCTTAGTGTTGACCCAGCCAGAGACTGAAGCTTTCTTT. This sequence encodes CASSLVLTQPETEAFF.

The rearrangement links TRBV9 to TRBJ2-7; D is perhaps TRBD2 (7 bases). Between the trimmed V and J ends, which lost 5 bases and 3 bases, there was a span of 12 bases. This CDR3 has 13 residues. Per the germline V gene, CDR1 is SGDLS and CDR2 is YYNGEE. CDR3 residues: CASSGGAGYEQYF. The CDR3, as DNA: TGTGCCAGCAGTGGGGGGGCCGGCTACGAGCAGTACTTC.

Here the CDR3 reads CASSLSGQHNEQFF. DNA of the CDR3: TGCGCCAGCAGCTTATCGGGACAGCACAATGAGCAGTTCTTC. The chain carries TRBV5-1 and TRBJ2-1, with 7 bases that match TRBD1. The ends lost 2 bases at V and 5 bases at J; junction bases unmatched: 4. In germline, CDR1 is SGHRS, CDR2 YFSETQ. This CDR3 spans 14 amino acids.

J is TRBJ1-1 and V is TRBV11-3, with a possible D match to TRBD1 (6 bases). The CDR3 spans 16 residues. Trimming cost V 3 bases and J 6 bases, with 20 bases left between them. Germline V gene sequence: CDR1 SGHNT, CDR2 YENEEA. For the CDR3, the DNA is TGTGCCAGCAGCTTGGAGGCCCTTCAGGGGTCCGCTGAAGCTTTCTTT. It translates to CASSLEALQGSAEAFF. Full variable domain (missing parts from reference TRBV11-3 and TRBJ1-1): EAGVVQSPRYKIIEKKQPVAFWCNPISGHNTLYWYLQNLGQGPELLIRYENEEAVDDSQLPKDRFSAERLKGVDSTLKIQPAELGDSAVYLCASSLEALQGSAEAFFGQGTRLTVV.

This clone was recorded a few times. J is TRBJ1-4 and V is TRBV6-8, with D hard to call. Germline-derived CDR1 and CDR2 are MNHGY and SAAAGT. The germline V and J ends were trimmed by 4 bases and 8 bases, with 17 bases remaining between them. The CDR3 totals 15 residues. The CDR3 protein is CASSLSGPQGEKLFF. DNA of the CDR3: TGTGCCAGCAGTTTATCCGGACCTCAAGGGGAAAAACTGTTTTTT.

The chain combines TRBV2 with TRBJ2-7; D may match TRBD1 or TRBD2 (5 bases each). Germline CDR1 SNHLY, CDR2 FYNNEI. V shed 6 bases and J shed 3 bases, with 21 bases lying between them. The CDR3 runs to 16 residues. The CDR3 DNA follows: TGTGCCAGCAGCGCATCCGGGGACGTCTCCTTCTACGAGCAGTACTTC. Translated: CASSASGDVSFYEQYF.

This chain links TRBV29-1 with TRBJ1-2, with D tentatively TRBD1 (6 bases). Germline V gene lookup returns CDR1 SQVTM and CDR2 ANQGSEA. V lost 7 bases, J lost 4 bases, and 13 bases lay in between. The CDR3 contains 12 residues. The CDR3 here is CSAEGDTYGYTF. CDR3 bases: TGCAGCGCTGAGGGGGACACCTATGGCTACACCTTC.

This clone is deemed medium-sized. The DNA for the CDR3 is TGTGCCAGCAGTGTCGAAGCGGGGTCGCGTAATTACGAGCAGTACTTC. As protein: CASSVEAGSRNYEQYF. The chain uses TRBV6-8 and TRBJ2-7; 7 positions match TRBD2. This CDR3 contains 16 residues. CDR1 is MNHGY, CDR2 SAAAGT, per germline. V dropped 5 bases and J dropped 4; count of bases not matched to a gene: 14.

This clone was recorded a few times. The genes are TRBV7-7 and TRBJ2-2, with 7 bases identical to TRBD1. Trimming took 3 bases from V and 0 from J; bases not matched to a gene: 4. Germline values: CDR1 SSHAT, CDR2 FNYEAQ (reference sequence). This CDR3 is 16 amino acids long. In nucleotides, the CDR3 is TGTGCCAGCAGCTTCCGACAGGGAACGAACACCGGGGAGCTGTTTTTT. It encodes CASSFRQGTNTGELFF.

V and J are TRBV6-8 and TRBJ2-2, with 10 bases that match TRBD2. V shed 6 bases, J shed 2 bases, and the junction held 3 bases outside the gene matches. The CDR3 sequence is 15 residues long. The germline gives CDR1 MNHGY, CDR2 SAAAGT. Here the CDR3 reads CASRELAGNTGELFF. CDR3 coding DNA: TGTGCCAGCAGAGAACTAGCGGGAAACACCGGGGAGCTGTTTTTT.

CDR3 DNA sequence: TGTGCCAGCAGTTTTCCCGGTCCCTCACCCCTCCACTTT. It encodes CASSFPGPSPLHF. The V gene is TRBV28, the J gene TRBJ1-6; no definite D call. Trimming took 3 bases from V and 10 from J, leaving 10 bases between them. CDR1 is MDHEN, CDR2 SYDVKM, per germline. This CDR3 has 13 residues.

The chain recombines TRBV19 with TRBJ1-2, with 12 bases fitting TRBD1. The CDR3 loop spans 17 amino acids. The V and J ends lost 5 bases and 4 bases, in that order; junction bases with no gene match: 11. Germline assignment: CDR1 LNHDA and CDR2 SQIVND (reference sequence). CDR3 region: CASSPTGTGGAFYGYTF. The CDR3 region has the DNA TGTGCCAGTAGTCCGACCGGGACAGGGGGCGCGTTCTATGGCTACACCTTC.

The chain uses TRBV29-1 and TRBJ1-2, with D possibly TRBD1 on 5 matching bases. Germline V lookup: CDR1 SQVTM, CDR2 ANQGSEA. This CDR3 contains 13 residues. Deletions cut 0 bases from V and 4 bases from J, with 9 bases between. The CDR3 coding sequence is TGCAGCGTTGAAGAGGGACTGATCTATGGCTACACCTTC. It encodes CSVEEGLIYGYTF. The variable domain in full, with the rest retrieved from reference TRBV29-1 and TRBJ1-2, is SAVISQKPSRDICQRGTSLTIQCQVDSQVTMMFWYRQQPGQSLTLIATANQGSEATYESGFVIDKFPISRPNLTFSTLTVSNMSPEDSSIYLCSVEEGLIYGYTFGSGTRLTVV.